These T cell receptor beta chains were read from a single sample in a study of cytomegalovirus exposure and HLA in healthy donors. Libraries were prepared by immunoSEQ multiplex PCR; TCRdb keeps only in-frame clonotypes and omits some of them. The sample lists about 110,000 clones, 74% occurring once. Sequencing was carried out using PBMCs. The source of these receptors is a woman in her 40s in good health and CMV-seropositive. Each CDR3 is given with its conserved first and last residue. Fields, in order: D gene, clone size, V gene, CDR3 length, J gene, CDR3 DNA, CDR3 protein. D genes are given only for firm matches. For some rows the clone size is stated as once, few or many, or as a class when expanded; others skip it.

TRBD1,once,TRBV30,14,TRBJ1-1,TGTGCCTGGAGTGTACTTAACAGGGGAACTGAAGCTTTCTTT,CAWSVLNRGTEAFF
NA,few,TRBV2,16,TRBJ1-3,TGTGCCAGCAGTGACGGTGTGGGGGGCTCTGGAAACACCATATATTTT,CASSDGVGGSGNTIYF
TRBD1,NA,TRBV6-5,14,TRBJ1-1,TGTGCCAGCAGTCCCGGGACAGGCATCACTGAAGCTTTCTTT,CASSPGTGITEAFF
TRBD1,NA,TRBV6-1,13,TRBJ1-1,TGTGCCAGCAGGGGACAGGGAGTCACTGAAGCTTTCTTT,CASRGQGVTEAFF
TRBD2,NA,TRBV30,11,TRBJ2-3,TGTGCCTCCCGGGGGGAGGGGACGCAGTATTTT,CASRGEGTQYF
NA,NA,TRBV4-2,17,TRBJ2-4,TGTGCCAGCAGCCAAGCGCACACTAGAGGGGCCAAAAACATTCAGTACTTC,CASSQAHTRGAKNIQYF
NA,NA,TRBV6-6,13,TRBJ1-2,TGTGCCATCGTCGAGGGGGGGCGAGGAGGCTACACCTTC,CAIVEGGRGGYTF
TRBD1,once,TRBV7-2,16,TRBJ1-5,TGTGCCAGCAGCAGGAGAGGCACAGGGGCAGATCAGCCCCAGCATTTT,CASSRRGTGADQPQHF
NA,NA,TRBV5-6,16,TRBJ2-5,TGTGCCAGCAGCTTAGGAGGGGGGGGGTTCGCAGAGACCCAGTACTTC,CASSLGGGGFAETQYF
NA,NA,TRBV15,15,TRBJ1-5,TGTGCCACCAGCAGAGGGACAGCTAGCAATCAGCCCCAGCATTTT,CATSRGTASNQPQHF
NA,once,TRBV10-3,14,TRBJ1-2,TGTGCCATCAGTGAGTCTTCACAGACGTATGGCTACACCTTC,CAISESSQTYGYTF
TRBD1,few,TRBV5-8,15,TRBJ1-2,TGTGCCAGCAGCTCACGGGACAGGGTTAACTATGGCTACACCTTC,CASSSRDRVNYGYTF